This entry is about one T cell receptor (beta chain). The target of this receptor is not known. Per-base quality was not reported, and no clone a single base away is much larger than it. Trimming takes 3 bases from V and 4 bases from J, and the germline ends sit 7 bases apart. The germline V gene yields SGHRS for CDR1 and YFSETQ for CDR2. Its CDR3 holds 12 amino acids, cysteine through phenylalanine. The retained sequence is limited to the CDR3, 36 bases, with the frame set at the first base. This sample stems from a study of blood T cell repertoires in COVID-19 (dated by TCRdb to the early 2020s). For the study in its entirety: Collaborator samples came from the United States, Italy and Spain and covered acute and convalescent phases of COVID-19. The samples were drawn from the first 160 participants of the ongoing ImmuneRACE study and from 950 to 1,500 subjects provided by 6 global collaborators. The material from the prospective study consisted of cDNA or gDNA derived from T cells, B-cell-depleted T cells, or PBMCs. The dataset comprised deeply sampled blood TCRbeta repertoires from subjects exposed to, actively infected with, or recovered from COVID-19. The repertoires were released in a freely available public database intended as a resource for research on the immune response to SARS-CoV-2. A de-identified subject ID, COVID-19 status, age in years and sex were almost always included in the sample metadata. Where available, HLA class I and class II types were obtained from metadata supplied by the sample provider rather than from assay-based typing. Overall study results and their limits: The amount of clinical and demographic metadata varied by source and participant and was provided uncurated.

The immunoSEQ Assay, a bias-controlled multiplex PCR, was used to amplify TCRbeta CDR3 regions from genomic DNA. On the study's bioinformatics: The number of nucleated cells in each sample was estimated by amplification of reference gene primers within the assay. To quantify the absolute abundance of each unique TCRbeta CDR3 rearrangement, sequence reads were collapsed and filtered. Productive Simpson clonality was computed per sample as the square root of Simpson's diversity index over productive rearrangements. Here the immuneACCESS table is served through TCRdb, limited to in-frame sequences with V and J called. Missing clones are a known gap in these copies; in checked studies unresolved V genes cover under half, and the rest lacks a known reason. That table supplies the V and J calls and clone size; D and trimming were determined from the DNA. The sample contains about 320,000 clones, about 85% of them found a single time. 5.5% to 7% of the sample lies in the top ten.

Participants in the prospective study were aged roughly 18 to 100 years, lived in 20 to 30 United States geographic areas, and enrolled through a virtual design. Cohort assignment in the prospective study relied on participant-reported clinical history from a screening survey and a study questionnaire. Recovered participants in ImmuneRACE Cohort 3 were defined as having two consecutive negative NP/OP PCR tests, clearance from a healthcare professional, or resolution of symptoms. In the prospective study, whole blood, serum and a nasopharyngeal or oropharyngeal swab were collected from each participant by mobile phlebotomists. Additional blood draws and questionnaires over an approximately two-month period could optionally be provided by prospective study participants. Blood samples from the prospective study were shipped frozen or at room temperature prior to DNA extraction.

This TCR came from a woman younger than 45 who had recovered from COVID-19. The sequenced sample was PBMCs or T cells enriched from blood (not recorded which). The rearrangement combines TRBV5-1 with TRBJ1-2; a confident D gene designation cannot be given. The CDR3 reads CASSSMSYGYTF. Read as DNA, the sequence is TGCGCCAGCAGCTCCATGAGCTATGGCTACACCTTC.